Described below is a single T cell receptor beta chain sequence and its context. The antigen it binds to is not known. No clone much larger than this one lies a single base away; base qualities are absent. In Seattle, one collaborating source enrolled patients while the infection was active and tracked those patients longitudinally over the course of disease. Each collaborating institution followed its own protocols to collect whole blood in K2EDTA tubes. For TCRbeta analysis, collaborators shipped samples in one of three forms: frozen whole blood, isolated PBMCs, or DNA extracted from either of those sample types. TCRbeta CDR3 regions were amplified from genomic DNA by means of the immunoSEQ Assay, a bias-controlled multiplex PCR. As for the original processing: The number of nucleated cells in each sample was estimated from the amplification of reference gene primers within the assay. Sequence reads were collapsed and filtered to measure the absolute abundance of every unique TCRbeta CDR3 rearrangement. For each sample, productive Simpson clonality was calculated as the square root of Simpson's diversity index across productive rearrangements. TCRdb holds this immuneACCESS table with in-frame rearrangements only. Some clones are missing; in checked studies, unresolved V genes explain under half, and the rest has no known cause. Clonal size and the V and J genes are those of that table, whereas D and trimming came from the DNA. This sample is represented by 450,000 or so clones; about 88% of them were singletons. 0.8% to 0.9% of the sample is in the top ten clones.

This sample is drawn from a study of blood T cell repertoires in COVID-19 (dated by TCRdb to 2018 to 2021). For the study in its entirety: Samples from collaborators originated in the United States, Italy and Spain and spanned both the acute and convalescent phases of COVID-19. A de-identified subject ID, COVID-19 status, age in years and sex were almost always included in the sample metadata. The repertoires were released in a freely available public database meant as a resource for research on the immune response to SARS-CoV-2. Samples were obtained from the ongoing ImmuneRACE study (first 160 participants) and from approximately 1,200 subjects provided by 6 global collaborators. HLA class I and class II types, where available, came from metadata supplied by the sample provider rather than from assay-based typing. The material from the prospective study consisted of cDNA or gDNA derived from T cells, B-cell-depleted T cells, or PBMCs. Subjects who had been exposed to COVID-19, were actively infected with it, or had recovered from it provided the deeply sampled blood TCRbeta repertoires that made up the dataset.

General study outcomes and caveats: How much clinical and demographic metadata was included differed by source and by participant, and the metadata was provided uncurated.

Germline trimming amounts to 4 bases on V and 0 bases on J, with 4 as the count of junction bases outside the gene matches. The germline V gene encodes CDR1 MNHEY and CDR2 SVGAGI. The cysteine opens and the phenylalanine closes a CDR3 of 16 amino acids. CDR3 DNA only is kept here, 48 bases in frame from base 1. Specimen: peripheral blood. This TCR was recovered from a man younger than 35 with COVID-19, enrolled during active disease. Recombination linked TRBV6-5 to TRBJ2-1; TRBD1 fits 9 bases in the junction. The DNA reads TGTGCCAGCAGTTCGGGGACAGGGAGCTCCTACAATGAGCAGTTCTTC. This encodes CASSSGTGSSYNEQFF.